Below, 20 T cell receptor beta chains from the same sample are listed, as sequenced in a study of blood T cell repertoires in COVID-19. Only in-frame clones appear in the TCRdb table, and some are missing; sequencing was by immunoSEQ multiplex PCR. The data show a few hundred thousand clones, around 89% seen once. The sample was peripheral blood. The receptors were sampled from a woman aged 50 to 60 with COVID-19, enrolled during active disease.

The chain has TRBV6-6 and TRBJ2-5; a weak D match, TRBD2 (7 bases). From germline, CDR1 is MNHNY and CDR2 SVGAGI (reference sequence). V was cut by 5 bases and J by 5 bases, with 21 bases left in between. The CDR3 contains 16 residues. The CDR3 loop reads CASSRGRGASGETQYF. Written as DNA, the CDR3 is TGTGCCAGCAGTAGGGGACGGGGGGCGAGTGGGGAGACCCAGTACTTC.

The chain couples TRBV6-5 to TRBJ2-7, with TRBD2 matching over 10 bases. The CDR3 covers 15 residues. Germline CDR1 and CDR2: MNHEY and SVGAGI. The J segment lost 4 bases and the V segment lost 0 bases, leaving 3 bases of the junction unmatched. The CDR3 region is CASSYSPGLAYEQYF. CDR3 sequence (DNA): TGTGCCAGCAGTTACTCCCCGGGACTAGCGTACGAGCAGTACTTC.

This chain uses TRBV9 with TRBJ1-5; 8 positions match TRBD1. Germline-derived CDR1 and CDR2 are SGDLS and YYNGEE. V was pared by 0 bases and J by 6 bases, with 5 bases of the junction left unmatched. The CDR3 runs to 15 residues. For the CDR3, the DNA is TGTGCCAGCAGCGTAGGGGGACAGGTCCGTCAGCCCCAGCATTTT. It translates to CASSVGGQVRQPQHF. Based on the CDR3 plus reference TRBV9 and TRBJ1-5, the full variable domain is DSGVTQTPKHLITATGQRVTLRCSPRSGDLSVYWYQQSLDQGLQFLIQYYNGEERAKGNILERFSAQQFPDLHSELNLSSLELGDSALYFCASSVGGQVRQPQHFGDGTRLSIL.

This chain's CDR3 is CASRLAPYNEQFF. Written as DNA, the CDR3 is TGTGCCAGCAGGCTAGCACCTTACAATGAGCAGTTCTTC. V usage is TRBV3-1 (or the pseudogene TRBV3-2) and J usage is TRBJ2-1, with TRBD2 as a possible D gene (5 bases). Per germline, CDR1 LGHDT and CDR2 YNNKEL (reference sequence). V gave up 6 bases and J gave up 4 bases, with 10 bases separating them. The CDR3 runs to 13 residues.

As for this clone: The same CDR3 arises from other DNA sequences in this sample as well. This chain connects TRBV30 to TRBJ1-1, with no clear D. CDR1 GTSNPN and CDR2 SVGIG come from the germline V gene (reference sequence). The CDR3 loop spans 12 amino acids. V was clipped by 2 bases and J by 2 bases, with 6 bases between them. The CDR3: CAWSRRNTEAFF. CDR3 in DNA: TGTGCCTGGAGTAGGAGAAACACTGAAGCTTTCTTT.

The table lists this clone with a count of one. The chain has TRBV9 and TRBJ2-5; 12 positions agree with TRBD1. Germline loops: CDR1 SGDLS, CDR2 YYNGEE. The ends lost 0 bases at V and 4 bases at J; junction bases unmatched: 4. The CDR3 has 16 residues. CDR3 protein: CASSVAGQGAGETQYF. CDR3 sequence (DNA): TGTGCCAGCAGCGTAGCGGGACAGGGGGCCGGAGAGACCCAGTACTTC.

The gene calls are TRBV24-1 and TRBJ2-1, with 10 positions matching TRBD1. Germline assignment: CDR1 KGHDR and CDR2 SFDVKD. This CDR3 is 16 amino acids long. Trimming took 3 bases from V and 2 from J; bases not matched to a gene: 3. As DNA, the CDR3 is TGTGCCACCAGTGATCCCGGGACAGGGGCCTACAATGAGCAGTTCTTC. It specifies CATSDPGTGAYNEQFF.

The V call is TRBV6-5, the J call TRBJ1-3, with D hard to call. V was pared by 3 bases and J by 2 bases, with 8 bases between. CDR3 length equals 14 residues. The germline V gene has CDR1 MNHEY and CDR2 SVGAGI. The CDR3 bases are TGTGCCAGCAGTTATCTAGAGGCTGGAAACACCATATATTTT. It translates to CASSYLEAGNTIYF.

The chain recombines TRBV10-3 with TRBJ1-2; D remains ambiguous. This CDR3 is built from 10 residues. Germline V gives CDR1 ENHRY, CDR2 SYGVKD. V lost 3 bases to trimming and J lost 13 bases, with 9 bases between them. CDR3 bases: TGTGCCATCAGTGACCCGAGTCGCACCTTC. It codes for CAISDPSRTF.

The V call is TRBV6-1, the J call TRBJ1-5; D may be TRBD1 (5 bases). Trimming removed 2 bases from V and 6 bases from J, with 23 bases in between. The germline V gene has CDR1 MNHNS and CDR2 SASEGT. The CDR3 covers 18 residues. DNA for the CDR3: TGTGCCAGCAGTGAAAGAGGGGCGTATCGGGGGGTAGTTCAGCCCCAGCATTTT. Protein: CASSERGAYRGVVQPQHF.

V and J are TRBV5-1 and TRBJ1-1, with D possibly being TRBD1 (6 bases). CDR3 length equals 15 residues. Trimming took 4 bases from V and 7 from J, leaving 20 bases between them. Germline loops: CDR1 SGHRS, CDR2 YFSETQ. The CDR3 region is CASSLTTGGAREAFF. CDR3 DNA: TGCGCCAGCAGCCTCACCACGGGGGGGGCGCGTGAAGCTTTCTTT.

V and J are TRBV19 and TRBJ2-1; D remains unclear. The CDR3 is 16 amino acids. Trimming took off 0 bases at V and 8 bases at J, with 17 bases between the two ends. Looked up from germline, CDR1 is LNHDA and CDR2 is SQIVND (reference sequence). The CDR3 DNA follows: TGTGCCAGTAGTATAGACATTAGCCATCTCTCGGATGAGCAGTTCTTC. It translates to CASSIDISHLSDEQFF. Together with reference TRBV19 and TRBJ2-1, the CDR3 gives the full variable domain: DGGITQSPKYLFRKEGQNVTLSCEQNLNHDAMYWYRQDPGQGLRLIYYSQIVNDFQKGDIAEGYSVSREKKESFPLTVTSAQKNPTAFYLCASSIDISHLSDEQFFGPGTRLTVL.

V gene TRBV9 combines with J gene TRBJ2-3; 7 bases line up with TRBD2. The CDR3 runs 17 residues. V dropped 1 base and J dropped 4; count of bases not matched to a gene: 12. The V gene's germline CDR1 is SGDLS and CDR2 YYNGEE. The chain's CDR3 is CASSVTWGGEVADTQYF. The CDR3 region has the DNA TGTGCCAGCAGCGTAACTTGGGGGGGAGAGGTGGCAGATACGCAGTATTTT.

This chain connects TRBV3-1 (or the pseudogene TRBV3-2) to TRBJ2-2; 10 bases agree with TRBD2. V was pared by 4 bases and J by 1 base, with 6 bases of the junction left unmatched. CDR3 size: 17 residues. Germline loops: CDR1 LGHDT, CDR2 YNNKEL (reference sequence). CDR3 nucleotide sequence: TGTGCCAGCAGCCGCGCCGGGACTAGCGTGAACACCGGGGAGCTGTTTTTT. It codes for CASSRAGTSVNTGELFF.

The chain employs TRBV5-4 and TRBJ2-7; 7 nucleotides line up with TRBD1. The CDR3 sequence is 13 residues long. V lost 0 bases and J lost 5; bases outside the gene matches: 2. Germline V gene lookup returns CDR1 SGHNT and CDR2 YYREEE (reference sequence). CDR3 nucleotides: TGTGCCAGCAGCTTGGACAGGGGAAACGAGCAGTACTTC. Protein: CASSLDRGNEQYF.

V usage is TRBV5-1 and J usage is TRBJ1-2; D is undetermined. CDR1 SGHRS and CDR2 YFSETQ come from the germline V gene. The CDR3 is 14 residues long. Trimming cost V 4 bases and J 0 bases, with 10 bases left between them. The CDR3 is CASSPTGANYGYTF. CDR3 DNA: TGCGCCAGCAGCCCAACCGGAGCTAACTATGGCTACACCTTC.

With regard to this clone: Compared with germline, one end of the junction differs, possibly owing to a read error. V usage is TRBV7-6 and J usage is TRBJ1-4; D unclear. Germline CDR1 reads SGHVS; CDR2 reads FNYEAQ. The CDR3 has 15 amino acids. The CDR3 DNA follows: TGTGCCAGCAGCCCTCGGGAAACCACTAAAGAAAAACTGTTTTTT. Encoded protein: CASSPRETTKEKLFF.

CDR3 nucleotides: TGTGCCACCAGCAGAGATCCCCGCGGGAACACTGAAGCTTTCTTT. It codes for CATSRDPRGNTEAFF. The gene calls are TRBV15 and TRBJ1-1; unclear D gene. V was trimmed by 0 bases and J by 1 base, leaving 9 bases between them. This CDR3 region has 15 residues. CDR1 is LNHNV, CDR2 YYDKDF, per germline (reference sequence). Full variable domain (rest looked up from reference TRBV15 and TRBJ1-1): DAMVIQNPRYQVTQFGKPVTLSCSQTLNHNVMYWYQQKSSQAPKLLFHYYDKDFNNEADTPDNFQSRRPNTSFCFLDIRSPGLGDTAMYLCATSRDPRGNTEAFFGQGTRLTVV.

The chain employs TRBV27 and TRBJ2-2, with TRBD2 identical over 15 bases. After removal of 6 bases from V and 0 bases from J, the junction contained 11 bases not matched to a gene. The germline gives CDR1 MNHEY, CDR2 SMNVEV (reference sequence). This CDR3 region has 20 residues. The DNA of the CDR3 is TGTGCCAGCAGCCGTCCAGGGGGACTAGCGGGAGGAACGAACACCGGGGAGCTGTTTTTT. It encodes CASSRPGGLAGGTNTGELFF.

On this clone: The identical CDR3 is also encoded by other nucleotide sequences in the sample. V usage is TRBV3-1 (or the pseudogene TRBV3-2) and J usage is TRBJ1-2; 7 nucleotides agree with TRBD1. Per germline, CDR1 LGHDT and CDR2 YNNKEL (reference sequence). This CDR3 spans 14 amino acids. With 1 base clipped from V and 4 bases from J, the junction kept 3 bases outside the gene matches. DNA of the CDR3: TGTGCCAGCAGCCAAGGACAGGGTGCCTATGGCTACACCTTC. It encodes CASSQGQGAYGYTF.